Sequencing of this T cell receptor (beta chain) was carried out in a study of shared clonotypes between healthy human individuals. Study-wide background: Aged between 18 and 49, the donors were two women and a few men.

With 3 bases clipped from V and 13 bases from J, the junction kept 6 bases outside the gene matches. Germline V gene lookup returns CDR1 SGHVS and CDR2 FNYEAQ. This CDR3 comprises 13 residues. Positively selected for CCR7, the CD45RO-negative cells used as naive CD8 cells excluded terminally differentiated effector memory CD45RA+ cells. The assay was immunoSEQ multiplex PCR, and TCRdb's table has in-frame clones only and misses some. This sample has approximately 1.9 million clones, with 93% found just once. The sequence came from a man younger than 35 in good health. Some clones in this sample may be carry-over from other donors' samples. Sequencing was performed on naive CD8+ T cells from PBMCs. The V and J genes are TRBV7-6 and TRBJ1-4; TRBD1 aligns across 9 bases. This CDR3 is CASSLGQGEGLFF. The CDR3 DNA sequence: TGTGCCAGCAGCTTGGGACAGGGAGAGGGACTGTTTTTT.